The next 20 T cell receptor beta chains were all read from a single sample in a study of graft-versus-host responses after intestinal transplantation (dated by TCRdb to about 2021). No antigen has been assigned to these receptors. The time point label for this specimen denotes: cells obtained before transplantation from donor or recipient. Libraries were constructed by the immunoSEQ multiplex PCR assay. This is the immuneACCESS table as TCRdb keeps it, with only in-frame sequences that have V and J called. A part of the clones is gone; compared with another copy, unresolved V genes explain less than half, and the rest is unexplained. The sample table holds about 110,000 clones, of which about 94% were seen once. 0.4% to 0.65% of the sample rests with the top ten. Sequences were derived from unstimulated CD8+ T cells sorted from spleen or lymph node cells, sampled before intestinal transplant. These receptors were obtained from a human donor who received an intestinal transplant.

The genes are TRBV27 and TRBJ1-5; the D gene is possibly TRBD1 (5 bases). Trimming left V 0 bases short and J 3 bases short, with 15 bases between. There are 17 residues in the CDR3. Germline V CDR1 and CDR2: MNHEY, SMNVEV (reference sequence). In DNA, the CDR3 is TGTGCCAGCAGTTTATCTGGGGGGGTTGGGTACAATCAGCCCCAGCATTTT. Its translation is CASSLSGGVGYNQPQHF.

This sequence joins TRBV7-9 and TRBJ2-5; D uncertain. This CDR3 comprises 13 residues. The germline V and J ends were trimmed by 5 bases and 1 base, with 8 bases remaining between them. Looked up from germline, CDR1 is SEHNR and CDR2 is FQNEAQ (reference sequence). In nucleotides, the CDR3 is TGTGCCAGCAGCCGAGCCCTCCAAGAGACCCAGTACTTC. Translation: CASSRALQETQYF.

This clone was seen just once. This chain uses TRBV27 with TRBJ2-1; 9 bases line up with TRBD2. With 6 bases clipped from V and 8 bases from J, the junction kept 8 bases outside the gene matches. CDR1 and CDR2 from the germline V gene are MNHEY and SMNVEV (reference sequence). The length of the CDR3 is 14 residues. CDR3: CASRLGLAIHEQFF. In DNA, the CDR3 is TGTGCCAGCAGACTCGGACTAGCGATCCATGAGCAGTTCTTC.

The rearrangement joins TRBV6-5 to TRBJ2-5; tentative D call: TRBD2 (6 bases). The J call is uncertain, as TRBJ2-7 better fits the DNA end. CDR1 and CDR2 from the germline V gene are MNHEY and SVGAGI. This CDR3 region has 13 residues. CDR3 sequence reads: CASSPTSSYEQYF. The CDR3 DNA is TGTGCCAGCAGCCCGACTAGCTCCTACGAGCAGTACTTC.

This chain joins TRBV5-1 and TRBJ2-4; 10 positions agree with TRBD1. V was pared by 0 bases and J by 0 bases, with 9 bases of the junction left unmatched. Germline V gives CDR1 SGHRS, CDR2 YFSETQ. This CDR3 region has 19 residues. CDR3 region: CASSLEGQGLLSAKNIQYF. Written as DNA, the CDR3 is TGCGCCAGCAGCTTGGAGGGACAGGGGCTGCTTTCAGCCAAAAACATTCAGTACTTC.

This clone was observed once. This rearrangement joins TRBV25-1 to TRBJ2-7; the D is unclear. Trimming took off 6 bases at V and 4 bases at J, with 10 bases between the two ends. The length of the CDR3 is 12 residues. The V gene's germline CDR1 is MGHDK and CDR2 SYGVNS. The CDR3 DNA follows: TGTGCCAGCAGCCACGGTATGTACGAGCAGTACTTC. This gives the protein CASSHGMYEQYF.

The chain employs TRBV5-1 and TRBJ1-4; the match to TRBD1 covers 7 bases. Germline CDR1 SGHRS, CDR2 YFSETQ. The CDR3 totals 17 residues. Germline trimming cut 4 bases from V and 2 bases from J; bases unmatched to any gene: 11. In DNA, the CDR3 is TGCGCCAGCAGCCCGGGGACAGCGGGAGGGACTAATGAAAAACTGTTTTTT. This sequence encodes CASSPGTAGGTNEKLFF.

V usage is TRBV4-1 and J usage is TRBJ1-1; the match to TRBD1 covers 8 bases. The CDR3 sequence is 15 residues long. The germline gives CDR1 MGHRA, CDR2 YSYEKL. J gave up 6 bases and V 3 bases, and 9 bases lay outside the gene matches. The CDR3 protein is CASSQPDREVPEAFF. For the CDR3, the DNA is TGCGCCAGCAGCCAGCCGGACAGGGAGGTCCCTGAAGCTTTCTTT.

The chain employs TRBV27 and TRBJ2-3; 7 positions match TRBD2. Germline CDR1 MNHEY, CDR2 SMNVEV (reference sequence). Losses at the gene ends were 8 bases for V and 5 bases for J; bases not matched to a gene: 16. CDR3 length equals 16 residues. DNA for the CDR3: TGTGCCAGCGGGCAAAAGTGGGGCGGGAGTGGAGATACGCAGTATTTT. This codes for CASGQKWGGSGDTQYF.

This rearrangement joins TRBV6-1 to TRBJ1-5; D not resolved. The germline gives CDR1 MNHNS, CDR2 SASEGT. Trimming pared 6 bases from V and 0 bases from J, leaving 12 bases between. The CDR3 consists of 15 residues. The CDR3 is CASRSGGYSNQPQHF. The DNA for the CDR3 is TGTGCCAGCAGATCAGGAGGGTATAGCAATCAGCCCCAGCATTTT.

The chain is built from TRBV13 and TRBJ2-1, with D possibly being TRBD1 (6 bases). This CDR3 is 12 amino acids long. CDR1 is PRHDT and CDR2 is FYEKMQ in the germline V gene (reference sequence). V was cut by 10 bases and J by 8 bases, with 15 bases left in between. In DNA form, the CDR3 reads TGTGCCACCAGAATGGGGGCCGATGAGCAGTTCTTC. Amino acids: CATRMGADEQFF.

A few counts support this clone. The chain combines TRBV5-4 with TRBJ1-2, with 9 bases identical to TRBD1. The CDR3 runs to 14 residues. Per germline, CDR1 SGHNT and CDR2 YYREEE (reference sequence). J was trimmed by 2 bases and V by 6 bases; bases with no gene match: 5. The CDR3 coding sequence is TGTGCCAGCACCCCGGGACAGGGAAACTATGGCTACACCTTC. It codes for CASTPGQGNYGYTF. Looking up the rest from reference TRBV5-4 and TRBJ1-2 gives the full variable domain: ETGVTQSPTHLIKTRGQQVTLRCSSQSGHNTVSWYQQALGQGPQFIFQYYREEENGRGNFPPRFSGLQFPNYSSELNVNALELDDSALYLCASTPGQGNYGYTFGSGTRLTVV.

The CDR3 DNA is TGTGCCAGCAGCCCAGGAGTCCCTAACACAGATACGCAGTATTTT. Its translation: CASSPGVPNTDTQYF. The rearrangement uses TRBV7-6 and TRBJ2-3, with D unresolved. The V end lost 5 bases, the J end lost 2 bases, and 14 bases lay between the germline ends. Germline assignment: CDR1 SGHVS and CDR2 FNYEAQ. This CDR3 is built from 15 residues.

This clone was observed once. The chain couples TRBV2 to TRBJ2-3; a weak D match, TRBD2 (6 bases). From germline, CDR1 is SNHLY and CDR2 FYNNEI. This CDR3 has 13 residues. V lost 11 bases and J 2 bases, leaving 14 bases between the germline ends. The CDR3 nucleotides are TGTGCCGACTCGGGGGAATTCACAGATACGCAGTATTTT. Its translation is CADSGEFTDTQYF.

The chain joins TRBV27 to TRBJ2-1; TRBD2 matches at 9 bases. Germline V gene lookup returns CDR1 MNHEY and CDR2 SMNVEV (reference sequence). The ends lost 1 base at V and 0 bases at J; junction bases unmatched: 1. The CDR3 consists of 16 residues. The CDR3 region has the DNA TGTGCCAGCAGTTTATGGGGACTAGCCTCCTACAATGAGCAGTTCTTC. It is translated as CASSLWGLASYNEQFF.

The genes are TRBV9 and TRBJ2-2, with 9 bases lining up with TRBD1. Germline loops: CDR1 SGDLS, CDR2 YYNGEE. V shed 4 bases and J 4 bases; nucleotides not matched to a gene: 8. The length of the CDR3 is 16 residues. CDR3 bases: TGTGCCAGCAGCTCCCGGGACAGGGAGGGCACCGGGGAGCTGTTTTTT. Its translation is CASSSRDREGTGELFF.

The CDR3 DNA reads TGTGCCAGCAGTAACCCCAGAGGGGCGAGGAGTGAGCAGTTCTTC. Translated: CASSNPRGARSEQFF. The chain joins TRBV28 to TRBJ2-1; D is possibly TRBD1 or TRBD2 (5 bases each). Trimming took 5 bases from V and 9 from J, leaving 20 bases between them. The CDR3 contains 15 residues. Per the germline V gene, CDR1 is MDHEN and CDR2 is SYDVKM.

The table lists this clone with a count of one. The rearrangement uses TRBV25-1 and TRBJ2-3; D assignment may be TRBD1 or TRBD2 (5 bases each). Germline V gene sequence: CDR1 MGHDK, CDR2 SYGVNS. The CDR3 has 15 residues. With 1 base removed from V and 2 bases from J, the gap between germline ends came to 10 bases. The DNA of the CDR3 is TGTGCCAGCAGTGAATTTGGGACCTACACAGATACGCAGTATTTT. Encoded protein: CASSEFGTYTDTQYF.

The chain is built from TRBV5-1 and TRBJ1-2; tentatively, D is TRBD1 (5 bases). Per the germline V gene, CDR1 is SGHRS and CDR2 is YFSETQ. The CDR3 extends over 13 amino acids. Trimming left V 5 bases short and J 5 bases short, with 13 bases between. CDR3 coding DNA: TGCGCCAGCAGTTTAGACAGCTGGTATGGCTACACCTTC. Translated, it gives CASSLDSWYGYTF.

A single count supports this clone. The chain uses TRBV19 and TRBJ2-7; 7 bases line up with TRBD2. This CDR3 is 11 amino acids long. V gave up 3 bases and J gave up 11 bases; unmatched junction bases: 4. Germline V gene data show CDR1 as LNHDA and CDR2 as SQIVND (reference sequence). CDR3: CASSMAGEEYF. The CDR3 region has the DNA TGTGCCAGTAGTATGGCGGGGGAGGAGTACTTC.